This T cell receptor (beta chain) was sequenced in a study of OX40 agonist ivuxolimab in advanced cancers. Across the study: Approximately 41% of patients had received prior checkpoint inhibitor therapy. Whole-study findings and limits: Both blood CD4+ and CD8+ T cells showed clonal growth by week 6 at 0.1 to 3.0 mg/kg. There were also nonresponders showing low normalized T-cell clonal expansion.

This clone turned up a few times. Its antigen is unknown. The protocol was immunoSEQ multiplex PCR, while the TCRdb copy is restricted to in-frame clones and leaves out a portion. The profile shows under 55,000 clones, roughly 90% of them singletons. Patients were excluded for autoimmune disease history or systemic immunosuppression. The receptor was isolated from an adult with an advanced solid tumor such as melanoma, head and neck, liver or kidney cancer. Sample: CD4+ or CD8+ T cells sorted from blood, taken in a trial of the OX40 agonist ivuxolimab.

CDR3 nucleotide sequence: TGTGCCAGCAGTGAAGCGCCCCTGGGCACTGAAGCTTTCTTT. Translated: CASSEAPLGTEAFF. V and J are TRBV2 and TRBJ1-1, with unresolved D. The germline V gene encodes CDR1 SNHLY and CDR2 FYNNEI. Between the trimmed V and J ends, which lost 0 bases and 4 bases, there was a span of 9 bases. The CDR3 sequence is 14 residues long.